This is a list of T cell receptor beta chains from one sample in a study of blood T cell repertoires in COVID-19. Profiling relied on immunoSEQ multiplex PCR, and the TCRdb table lists in-frame clones only, not all of them. The sample yields around 130,000 clones, approximately 71% seen once. Material for sequencing was peripheral blood. These receptors were taken from a human donor in a cohort sampled during active COVID-19. CDR3s include the opening cysteine and the closing phenylalanine or tryptophan. D genes are given only for firm matches. Size is stated for part of the rows, as once, few or many counts, or as a class when the clone is expanded.

TRBJ2-7 | TRBD2 | TRBV5-1 | once | CASSSARLAGVSYEQYF | TGCGCCAGCAGCTCCGCCCGACTAGCGGGGGTCTCCTACGAGCAGTACTTC
TRBJ2-7 | TRBD1 | TRBV7-9 | - | CASTGTDRPYEQYF | TGTGCCAGCACGGGAACGGACAGGCCCTACGAGCAGTACTTC
TRBJ1-3 | - | TRBV6-6 | - | CASSYSNSYSGNTIYF | TGTGCCAGCAGTTACTCTAACAGTTACTCTGGAAACACCATATATTTT
TRBJ1-2 | - | TRBV19 | - | CASKGEANYGYTF | TGTGCCAGTAAGGGGGAAGCTAACTATGGCTACACCTTC
TRBJ1-1 | - | TRBV27 | few | CASSLQSRSGNTEAFF | TGTGCCAGCAGTTTACAGAGCCGCTCGGGGAACACTGAAGCTTTCTTT
TRBJ2-7 | - | TRBV20-1 | - | CSASRQGGVYEQYF | TGCAGTGCTAGTAGGCAGGGTGGGGTATACGAGCAGTACTTC
TRBJ1-2 | - | TRBV19 | - | CASSAKTGYGYTF | TGTGCCAGTAGTGCCAAGACGGGATATGGCTACACCTTC
TRBJ2-7 | TRBD1 | TRBV5-1 | - | CASTVKGGHSYEQYF | TGCGCCAGCACAGTAAAAGGGGGCCATTCCTACGAGCAGTACTTC
TRBJ1-2 | TRBD1 | TRBV7-9 | - | CASSPRDSLYGYTF | TGTGCCAGCAGCCCCAGGGACAGCCTCTATGGCTACACCTTC
TRBJ1-1 | - | TRBV14 | - | CASSQVVGAGGMNTEAFF | TGTGCCAGCAGCCAAGTTGTGGGGGCGGGTGGAATGAACACTGAAGCTTTCTTT
TRBJ2-7 | TRBD2 | TRBV27 | - | CASSSLAASYEQYF | TGTGCCAGCAGTTCGCTAGCGGCCTCCTACGAGCAGTACTTC
TRBJ1-4 | TRBD1 | TRBV3-1/TRBV3-2 | - | CASSQVTGPNEKLFF | TGTGCCAGCAGCCAGGTGACAGGGCCTAATGAAAAACTGTTTTTT
TRBJ2-7 | - | TRBV5-4 | few | CASSSSLTSYEQYF | TGTGCCAGCAGCTCGTCGCTGACATCTTACGAGCAGTACTTC
TRBJ1-1 | - | TRBV30 | few | CAWSRTGIYTEAFF | TGTGCCTGGAGTCGTACAGGGATTTACACTGAAGCTTTCTTT
TRBJ2-7 | - | TRBV30 | - | CAWSPSLEQYF | TGTGCCTGGAGTCCTTCTCTAGAGCAGTACTTC
TRBJ1-2 | TRBD1 | TRBV13 | few | CASSPGQGSINYGYTF | TGTGCCAGCAGCCCGGGACAGGGATCGATTAACTATGGCTACACCTTC
TRBJ1-1 | - | TRBV5-4 | few | CASSLEGYSGNTEAFF | TGTGCCAGCAGCTTGGAGGGGTATTCTGGAAACACTGAAGCTTTCTTT
TRBJ2-1 | TRBD2 | TRBV7-9 | - | CASSSTSGRDHEQFF | TGTGCCAGCAGCTCTACTAGCGGGAGGGACCATGAGCAGTTCTTC
TRBJ2-1 | - | TRBV19 | - | CASSMGLAHEQFF | TGTGCCAGTAGTATGGGACTCGCCCATGAGCAGTTCTTC
TRBJ2-7 | TRBD1 | TRBV11-3 | - | CASSLATGAEQYF | TGTGCCAGCAGCTTAGCGACAGGGGCCGAGCAGTACTTC
TRBJ1-2 | - | TRBV30 | - | CAWSVGVRGNYGYTF | TGTGCCTGGAGTGTAGGGGTCAGGGGTAACTATGGCTACACCTTC
TRBJ2-7 | TRBD2 | TRBV9 | - | CASSESSGPLAQQYF | TGTGCCAGCAGCGAGTCCTCGGGACCACTAGCGCAGCAGTACTTC
TRBJ1-2 | - | TRBV12-3/TRBV12-4 | - | CASSLGGDGYTF | TGTGCCAGCAGTTTAGGGGGAGATGGCTACACCTTC
TRBJ1-1 | - | TRBV4-2 | few | CASRANTEAFF | TGTGCCAGCAGGGCGAACACTGAAGCTTTCTTT
TRBJ1-6 | TRBD1 | TRBV6-5 | - | CASSYLDRRHSPLHF | TGTGCCAGCAGTTATCTGGACAGGCGTCATTCACCCCTCCACTTT
TRBJ1-5 | - | TRBV5-1 | - | CASSYGQNQPQHF | TGCGCCAGCAGCTACGGACAGAATCAGCCCCAGCATTTT
TRBJ2-7 | TRBD1 | TRBV5-1 | - | CASSPGTGVHEQYF | TGCGCCAGCAGCCCCGGGACAGGGGTCCACGAGCAGTACTTC
TRBJ2-4 | TRBD2 | TRBV6-1 | - | CASSEMLAGPQVLAKNIQYF | TGTGCCAGCAGTGAAATGCTAGCGGGACCTCAAGTTCTAGCCAAAAACATTCAGTACTTC
TRBJ1-6 | - | TRBV5-1 | - | CASSLKLDSIDSPLHF | TGCGCCAGCAGCCTAAAACTTGACAGTATCGATTCACCCCTCCACTTT
TRBJ1-2 | - | TRBV10-1 | - | CASSVTGSGYTF | TGCGCCAGCAGTGTAACAGGGAGTGGCTACACCTTC
TRBJ2-5 | TRBD1 | TRBV5-8 | - | CASSYIGTGLWTQYF | TGTGCCAGCAGCTATATTGGGACAGGTCTGTGGACCCAGTACTTC
TRBJ1-6 | - | TRBV19 | - | CASTVVGGNSPLHF | TGTGCCAGTACCGTGGTGGGAGGCAATTCACCCCTCCACTTT
TRBJ1-2 | TRBD1 | TRBV19 | - | CASSRSRTGVFGYTF | TGTGCCAGTAGTCGCTCAAGGACAGGGGTTTTTGGCTACACCTTC
TRBJ2-7 | TRBD1 | TRBV5-4 | - | CASSLEPGGDYEQYF | TGTGCCAGCAGCTTGGAGCCAGGGGGCGATTACGAGCAGTACTTC
TRBJ1-1 | TRBD1 | TRBV4-1 | few | CASSQGGQGNTEAFF | TGCGCCAGCAGCCAAGGGGGACAGGGGAACACTGAAGCTTTCTTT
TRBJ2-7 | - | TRBV5-6 | few | CASSFTGIEQYF | TGTGCCAGCAGCTTCACAGGGATCGAGCAGTACTTC
TRBJ1-1 | - | TRBV9 | - | CASSPGGTVNTEAFF | TGTGCCAGCAGCCCGGGGGGCACGGTGAACACTGAAGCTTTCTTT
TRBJ2-7 | TRBD2 | TRBV2 | - | CASSDGSGGLYEQYF | TGTGCCAGCAGTGACGGCAGCGGGGGCCTCTACGAGCAGTACTTC
TRBJ1-1 | - | TRBV11-2 | - | CASSLVQLEAFF | TGTGCCAGCAGCTTAGTACAGCTTGAAGCTTTCTTT
TRBJ1-1 | - | TRBV19 | - | CAAGNTEAFF | TGTGCCGCGGGAAACACTGAAGCTTTCTTT
TRBJ1-1 | TRBD1 | TRBV10-3 | once | CAISGQGADTEAFF | TGTGCCATCAGTGGACAGGGGGCGGACACTGAAGCTTTCTTT
TRBJ1-2 | TRBD1 | TRBV2 | - | CASILPGQATYGYTF | TGTGCCAGCATTCTTCCGGGACAGGCGACTTATGGCTACACCTTC
TRBJ1-2 | TRBD1 | TRBV29-1 | - | CSVSPRTGTNYGYTF | TGCAGCGTCTCCCCTAGGACAGGAACAAACTATGGCTACACCTTC
TRBJ1-1 | - | TRBV19 | - | CASPSGGEAFF | TGTGCCAGCCCATCCGGGGGTGAAGCTTTCTTT
TRBJ2-7 | TRBD2 | TRBV10-1 | - | CASSAGTSAEQYF | TGCGCCAGCAGTGCGGGGACTAGCGCCGAGCAGTACTTC
TRBJ1-5 | - | TRBV19 | - | CASSMGQGYNQPQHF | TGTGCCAGTAGTATGGGTCAGGGATACAATCAGCCCCAGCATTTT
TRBJ1-3 | TRBD1 | TRBV5-1 | - | CASSGGQGRTGNTIYF | TGCGCCAGCAGCGGAGGACAGGGTAGAACTGGAAACACCATATATTTT
TRBJ2-1 | - | TRBV11-3 | many | CASSLVLYNEQFF | TGTGCCAGCAGCTTAGTCCTTTACAATGAGCAGTTCTTC
TRBJ1-2 | - | TRBV4-1 | - | CASSQDAGTFSYGYTF | TGCGCCAGCAGCCAAGATGCGGGGACCTTTAGCTATGGCTACACCTTC
TRBJ2-7 | - | TRBV7-8 | - | CASSVNGGLYF | TGTGCCAGCAGCGTGAATGGAGGCCTGTACTTC
TRBJ1-2 | - | TRBV3-1/TRBV3-2 | - | CASSPNREVGYTF | TGTGCCAGCAGCCCCAACAGGGAAGTTGGCTACACCTTC
TRBJ2-7 | TRBD1 | TRBV5-6 | - | CASSEDRDNEQYF | TGTGCCAGCAGCGAGGACAGGGACAACGAGCAGTACTTC
TRBJ2-7 | TRBD2 | TRBV18 | - | CASSPKLAGEEKQYF | TGTGCCAGCTCACCTAAACTAGCGGGAGAGGAGAAGCAGTACTTC
TRBJ2-7 | - | TRBV7-6 | - | CASTPEIQESYEQYF | TGTGCCAGCACCCCCGAGATACAGGAATCCTACGAGCAGTACTTC